The clone carrying this T cell receptor (beta chain) was seen many times. Its antigen is unknown. The CDR3 is 15 residues long. Germline V CDR1 and CDR2: DFQATT, SNEGSKA (reference sequence). Trimming shortened V by 3 bases and J by 0 bases, and 14 bases separated the two germline ends. The entry originates in a study of identical twins. Study-wide points: Beta out-of-frame twin sharing showed a weaker excess.

One entry per CDR3 protein, called by TCRdb with MiXCR from the 5' RACE reads. The sample contains 350,000 to 450,000 distinct CDR3 sequences, around 20% of which appear only once. The sequenced sample consisted of naive T cells sorted from blood. The receptor's source is a man between 45 and 60 years old in good health. The chain couples TRBV20-1 to TRBJ1-1; TRBD1 is a possible D gene (5 bases). The DNA of the CDR3 is TGCAGTGCTAGTGCCGGGGCCCCGATGAACACTGAAGCTTTCTTT. It codes for CSASAGAPMNTEAFF.